This T cell receptor beta chain appears in the sequencing data of a study of identifying expanded T cells in peripheral blood. Study outcomes and limitations: Clone count variance between roughly 2-week samples rose with total template count. Technical replicates showed about 1.1 changed clones; two weeks roughly 18; four weeks 19.

Method: immunoSEQ multiplex PCR; TCRdb's copy keeps in-frame clones and lacks some. The repertoire includes about 74,000 clones, 84% of them detected once, and 18% sits in the top ten. Note on this clone: What it binds is unknown.

The source material was blood. This sequence was found in a person aged 18-70 years in good health.

Written as DNA, the CDR3 is TGTGCCAGCAGCTTGGACGGCGGCAGCTACTATGGCTACACCTTC. This codes for CASSLDGGSYYGYTF. This chain uses TRBV5-4 with TRBJ1-2; no clear D. Trimming removed 0 bases from V and 3 bases from J, with 12 bases in between. Germline assignment: CDR1 SGHNT and CDR2 YYREEE (reference sequence). The CDR3 extends over 15 amino acids.